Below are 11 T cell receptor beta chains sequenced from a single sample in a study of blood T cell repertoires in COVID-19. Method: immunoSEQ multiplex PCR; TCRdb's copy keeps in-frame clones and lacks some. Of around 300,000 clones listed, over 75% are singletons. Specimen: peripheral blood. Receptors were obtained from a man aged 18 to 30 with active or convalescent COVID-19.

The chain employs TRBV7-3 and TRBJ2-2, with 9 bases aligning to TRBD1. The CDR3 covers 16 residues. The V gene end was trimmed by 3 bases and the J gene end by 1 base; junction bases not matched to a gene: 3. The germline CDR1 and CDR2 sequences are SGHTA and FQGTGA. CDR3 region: CASSFGTGRNTGELFF. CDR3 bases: TGTGCCAGCAGCTTCGGGACAGGGCGGAACACCGGGGAGCTGTTTTTT. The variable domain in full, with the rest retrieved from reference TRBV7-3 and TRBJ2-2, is GAGVSQTPSNKVTEKGKYVELRCDPISGHTALYWYRQSLGQGPEFLIYFQGTGAADDSGLPNDRFFAVRPEGSVSTLKIQRTERGDSAVYLCASSFGTGRNTGELFFGEGSRLTVL.

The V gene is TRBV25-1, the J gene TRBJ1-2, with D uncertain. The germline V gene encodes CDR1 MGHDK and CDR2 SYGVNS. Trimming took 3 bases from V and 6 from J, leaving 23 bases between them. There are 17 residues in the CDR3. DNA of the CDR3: TGTGCCAGCAGTGACCAAAGAATCCCGCTGACTAGGAATGGCTACACCTTC. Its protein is CASSDQRIPLTRNGYTF.

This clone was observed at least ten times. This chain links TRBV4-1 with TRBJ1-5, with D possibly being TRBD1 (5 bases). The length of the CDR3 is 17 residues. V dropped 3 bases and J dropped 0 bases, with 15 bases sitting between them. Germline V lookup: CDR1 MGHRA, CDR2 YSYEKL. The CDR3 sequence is CASSHNGTDDSNQPQHF. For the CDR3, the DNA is TGCGCCAGCAGCCACAACGGGACTGATGATAGCAATCAGCCCCAGCATTTT.

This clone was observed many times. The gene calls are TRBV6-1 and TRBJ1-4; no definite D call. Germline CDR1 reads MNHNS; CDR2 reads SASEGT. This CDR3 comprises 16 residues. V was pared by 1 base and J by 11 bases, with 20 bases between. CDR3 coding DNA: TGTGCCAGCAGTGAAGGGGTTAGTGGGCTCCGAGCTAAACTGTTTTTT. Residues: CASSEGVSGLRAKLFF.

CDR3 region: CASSLLWGPARDGYTF. For the CDR3, the DNA is TGTGCCAGCAGCTTGCTCTGGGGGCCGGCGAGGGATGGCTACACCTTC. This chain connects TRBV5-4 to TRBJ1-2; weak D call: TRBD1 (6 bases). V lost 1 base and J lost 6, with 19 bases in between. CDR1 is SGHNT and CDR2 is YYREEE in the germline V gene (reference sequence). The CDR3 covers 16 residues.

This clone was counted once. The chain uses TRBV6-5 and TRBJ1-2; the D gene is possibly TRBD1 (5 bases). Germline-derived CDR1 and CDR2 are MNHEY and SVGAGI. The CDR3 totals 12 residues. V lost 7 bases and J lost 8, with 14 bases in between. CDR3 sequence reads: CASTPTGSGYTF. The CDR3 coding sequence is TGTGCCAGCACCCCTACAGGTTCCGGCTACACCTTC.

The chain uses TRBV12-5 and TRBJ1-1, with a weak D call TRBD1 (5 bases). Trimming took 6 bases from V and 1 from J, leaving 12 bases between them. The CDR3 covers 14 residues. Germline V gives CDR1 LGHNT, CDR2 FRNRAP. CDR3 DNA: TGTGCTAGTGGCTCCTCCACAGGGAACACTGAAGCTTTCTTT. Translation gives CASGSSTGNTEAFF.

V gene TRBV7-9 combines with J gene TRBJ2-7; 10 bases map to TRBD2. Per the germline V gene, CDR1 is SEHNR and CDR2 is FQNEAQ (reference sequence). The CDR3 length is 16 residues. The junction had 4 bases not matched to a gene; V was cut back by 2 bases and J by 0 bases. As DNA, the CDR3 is TGTGCCAGCAGCTTACTAGCGGGGGCCTTCTCCTACGAGCAGTACTTC. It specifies CASSLLAGAFSYEQYF.

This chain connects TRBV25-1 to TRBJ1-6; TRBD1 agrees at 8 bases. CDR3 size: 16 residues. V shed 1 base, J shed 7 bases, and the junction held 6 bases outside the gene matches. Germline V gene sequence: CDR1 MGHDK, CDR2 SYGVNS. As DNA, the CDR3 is TGTGCCAGCAGTGAATCCCTAACAGGGGGGAATTCACCCCTCCACTTT. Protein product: CASSESLTGGNSPLHF.

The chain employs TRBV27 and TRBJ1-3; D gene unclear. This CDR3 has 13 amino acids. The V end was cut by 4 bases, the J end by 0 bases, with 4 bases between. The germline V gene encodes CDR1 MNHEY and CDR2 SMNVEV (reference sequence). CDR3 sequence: CASSSGSGNTIYF. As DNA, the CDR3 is TGTGCCAGCAGTTCGGGCTCTGGAAACACCATATATTTT.

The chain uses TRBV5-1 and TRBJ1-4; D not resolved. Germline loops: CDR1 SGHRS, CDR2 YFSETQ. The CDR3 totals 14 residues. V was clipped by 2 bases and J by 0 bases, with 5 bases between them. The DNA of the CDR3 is TGCGCCAGCAGCTTCAGCGCAACTAATGAAAAACTGTTTTTT. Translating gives CASSFSATNEKLFF.